Listed below are T cell receptor beta chains from one sample, sequenced in a study of T cells in Graves' hyperthyroidism and ophthalmopathy. MiXCR, run by TCRdb on the multiplex PCR reads, gives a single entry per CDR3 protein. The sample holds about 200,000 distinct CDR3 sequences; under 20% are singletons and the top ten take under 65%. Sequenced sample: blood. These TCRs come from a man between 45 and 60 years old with Graves' hyperthyroidism. CDR3s include the opening cysteine and the closing phenylalanine or tryptophan. D genes are given only for firm matches. The size of a clone is reported for some rows only, either as once, few or many, or as a class for expanded clones.

d_call	v_call	clone_size	j_call	cdr3_aa	cdr3_nt
-	TRBV5-4	few	TRBJ1-5	CASSLLRVPTPQHF	TGTGCCAGCAGCCTCCTCCGAGTTCCAACTCCCCAGCATTTT
-	TRBV2	-	TRBJ2-3	CASTVGPSTDTQYF	TGTGCCAGCACCGTGGGACCGAGCACAGATACGCAGTATTTT
TRBD2	TRBV11-3	-	TRBJ2-1	CASSLPTSGIGEQFF	TGTGCCAGCAGCTTACCGACTAGCGGGATTGGGGAGCAGTTCTTC
TRBD2	TRBV18	few	TRBJ2-7	CASSPNTGTSGYEQYF	TGTGCCAGCTCGCCAAACACCGGGACTAGCGGTTACGAGCAGTACTTC
-	TRBV5-6	many	TRBJ2-1	CASSLGVFPSYNEQFF	TGTGCCAGCAGCTTGGGGGTTTTTCCCTCCTACAATGAGCAGTTCTTC
-	TRBV11-2	-	TRBJ2-2	CASSQDPRSGFNTGELFF	TGCGCCAGCAGCCAAGATCCAAGATCGGGTTTTAACACCGGGGAGCTGTTTTTT
TRBD1	TRBV27	-	TRBJ1-1	CASRDRLNTEAFF	TGTGCCAGCAGGGACAGGTTGAACACTGAAGCTTTCTTT
-	TRBV9	-	TRBJ1-6	CASSLLGTPLHF	TGTGCCAGCAGCCTCCTCGGGACACCCCTCCACTTT
-	TRBV6-1	many	TRBJ2-7	CASSGGASGHYEQYF	TGTGCCAGCAGTGGGGGCGCCAGCGGGCACTACGAGCAGTACTTC
-	TRBV5-1	-	TRBJ1-1	CASSLAGYNTEAFF	TGCGCCAGCAGCTTGGCAGGGTACAACACTGAAGCTTTCTTT
-	TRBV2	many	TRBJ2-7	CASRQGIHEQYF	TGTGCCAGCAGACAGGGTATCCACGAGCAGTACTTC
-	TRBV3-2	few	TRBJ2-1	CASKLVAWWQFF	TGTGCCAGCAAACTAGTCGCTTGGTGGCAGTTCTTC
TRBD2	TRBV7-9	-	TRBJ2-3	CASSSRTSGRDTQYF	TGTGCCAGCAGCTCGCGGACTAGCGGGAGGGATACGCAGTATTTT
TRBD1	TRBV28	few	TRBJ1-5	CASRDRKSNQPQHF	TGTGCCAGCAGGGACAGGAAGAGCAATCAGCCCCAGCATTTT
TRBD2	TRBV20-1	-	TRBJ2-2	CSEAGGGTGELFF	TGCAGCGAGGCGGGAGGAGGGACCGGGGAGCTGTTTTTT
-	TRBV7-9	many	TRBJ2-7	CASSSRRGEQYF	TGTGCCAGCAGTTCAAGGCGGGGCGAGCAGTACTTC
-	TRBV7-9	few	TRBJ1-5	CASSHGTSSSSQPQHF	TGTGCCAGCAGCCATGGGACATCCTCGTCCAGTCAGCCCCAGCATTTT
-	TRBV30	many	TRBJ2-5	CAWREDSGRETQYF	TGTGCCTGGAGAGAGGACAGTGGGAGGGAGACCCAGTACTTC
TRBD1	TRBV28	-	TRBJ2-5	CASSSTGTGGETQYF	TGTGCCAGCAGTTCCACCGGGACAGGGGGAGAGACCCAGTACTTC
TRBD2	TRBV24-1	-	TRBJ2-1	CATSDISGRSNEQFF	TGTGCCACCAGTGATATTAGCGGGAGGTCCAATGAGCAGTTCTTC
-	TRBV12-3/TRBV12-4	many	TRBJ2-1	CASSLGDFSNEQFF	TGTGCCAGCAGTTTAGGCGACTTCTCCAATGAGCAGTTCTTC
-	TRBV18	many	TRBJ1-1	CASSPQGEGTEAFF	TGTGCCAGCTCACCACAGGGGGAGGGCACTGAAGCTTTCTTT
TRBD1	TRBV28	few	TRBJ1-1	CASSTLQGGGMTEAFF	TGTGCCAGCAGTACGCTACAGGGGGGGGGTATGACTGAAGCTTTCTTT
-	TRBV29-1	-	TRBJ1-4	CSVAGEDEKLFF	TGCAGCGTTGCGGGGGAAGATGAAAAACTGTTTTTT
-	TRBV20-1	many	TRBJ1-3	CSARVRYPSGNTIYF	TGCAGTGCTAGAGTACGGTACCCCTCTGGAAACACCATATATTTT
-	TRBV11-1	many	TRBJ1-6	CASSPSGVGSPLHF	TGTGCCAGCAGCCCCAGCGGGGTTGGTTCACCCCTCCACTTT
-	TRBV6-2/TRBV6-3	few	TRBJ2-5	CASSYSGQQETQYF	TGTGCCAGCAGTTACTCAGGACAGCAAGAGACCCAGTACTTC
-	TRBV28	many	TRBJ2-7	CASSSWASYEQYF	TGTGCCAGCAGCTCGTGGGCGTCCTACGAGCAGTACTTC
-	TRBV2	many	TRBJ2-4	CASRPRTGNIQYF	TGTGCCAGCAGGCCCCGGACGGGAAACATTCAGTACTTC
-	TRBV12-3/TRBV12-4	few	TRBJ1-6	CASSFRGNNSPLHF	TGTGCCAGCAGTTTTCGGGGGAATAATTCACCCCTCCACTTT
TRBD1	TRBV30	few	TRBJ1-2	CAWSPGGRRGYIF	TGTGCCTGGAGTCCAGGGGGAAGAAGGGGCTACATCTTC
TRBD2	TRBV2	many	TRBJ2-1	CASSGTSGRDNEQFF	TGTGCCAGCAGTGGGACTAGCGGGAGGGACAATGAGCAGTTCTTC
TRBD2	TRBV5-1	-	TRBJ2-5	CASSPPTSGSQGAQYF	TGCGCCAGCAGCCCCCCTACTAGCGGGAGTCAAGGGGCCCAGTACTTC
-	TRBV19	few	TRBJ1-5	CASSIVRGEQPQHF	TGTGCCAGTAGTATAGTGAGGGGTGAGCAGCCCCAGCATTTT
TRBD1	TRBV29-1	-	TRBJ1-4	CNVEEPTGGNEKLFF	TGCAACGTTGAAGAACCCACAGGGGGAAATGAAAAACTGTTTTTT